The text below deals with one T cell receptor beta chain. Repertoires were generated with immunoSEQ multiplex PCR, while TCRdb's copy carries only in-frame clones and drops some. The table has under 200,000 clones, 75% to 90% seen once. This sample stems from a study of blood T cell repertoires in COVID-19. V dropped 6 bases and J dropped 13 bases, with 21 bases sitting between them. Germline-derived CDR1 and CDR2 are MNHEY and SVGAGI. This CDR3 has 13 residues. The sequenced material came from PBMCs or T cells enriched from blood (not recorded which). This chain joins TRBV6-5 and TRBJ1-2; the D gene is possibly TRBD1 (5 bases). The sequence was obtained from an older woman who had recovered from COVID-19. CDR3 sequence reads: CASRDRGALRITF. DNA of the CDR3: TGTGCCAGCAGGGACCGTGGGGCTCTCCGGATCACCTTC.